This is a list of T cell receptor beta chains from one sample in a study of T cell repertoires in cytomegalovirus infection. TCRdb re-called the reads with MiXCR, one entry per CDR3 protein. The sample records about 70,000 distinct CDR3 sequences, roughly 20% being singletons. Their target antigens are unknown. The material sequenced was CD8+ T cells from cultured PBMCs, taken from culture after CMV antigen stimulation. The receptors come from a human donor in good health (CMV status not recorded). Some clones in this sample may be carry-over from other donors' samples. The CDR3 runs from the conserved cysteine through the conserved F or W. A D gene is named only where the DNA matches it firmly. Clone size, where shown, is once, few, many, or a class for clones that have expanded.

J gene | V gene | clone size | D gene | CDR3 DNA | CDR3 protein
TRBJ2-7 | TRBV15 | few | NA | TGTGCCACCAGCAGAGGGATAACAGGGAACTACGAGCAGTACTTC | CATSRGITGNYEQYF
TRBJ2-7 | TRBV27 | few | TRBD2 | TGTGCCAGCAGTTCGGTAGCGGGGAGAGAGCAGTACTTC | CASSSVAGREQYF
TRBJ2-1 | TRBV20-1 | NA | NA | TGCAGTGCTAGTGGGCCAACAGGGAGCTCCTACAATGAGCAGTTCTTC | CSASGPTGSSYNEQFF
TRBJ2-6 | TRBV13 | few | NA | TGTGCCAGCAGCTCGACGGAAAACTCTGGGGCCAACGTCCTGACTTTC | CASSSTENSGANVLTF
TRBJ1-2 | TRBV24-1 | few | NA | TGTGCCACCAGTGATCCGGGGAAAGGGAATAGTGGCTACACCTTC | CATSDPGKGNSGYTF
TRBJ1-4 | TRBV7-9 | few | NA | TGTGCCAGCAGGGGACGGGGGGGTGCTAATGAAAAACTGTTTTTT | CASRGRGGANEKLFF
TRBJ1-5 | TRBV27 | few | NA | TGTGCCAGCAGTTTCGGGGTATACAATCAGCCCCAGCATTTT | CASSFGVYNQPQHF
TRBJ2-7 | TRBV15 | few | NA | TGTGCCACCAGCATCAACACGGTGATCAAGCAGTACTTC | CATSINTVIKQYF
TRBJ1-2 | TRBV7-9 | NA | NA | TGTGCCAGCAGCCCGACAGATAACTATGGCTACACCTTC | CASSPTDNYGYTF
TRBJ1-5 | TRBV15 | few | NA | TGTGCCACCAGCAGAGATGGAGGTTACAATCAGCCCCAGCATTTT | CATSRDGGYNQPQHF
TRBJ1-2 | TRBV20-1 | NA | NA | TGCAGTGCTACAACTTTCCAGTCGAAGAGGGATGGCTACACCTTC | CSATTFQSKRDGYTF
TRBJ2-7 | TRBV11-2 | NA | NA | TGTGCCAGCAGCTTAGCCGCGTGGGGAGAGCAGTACTTC | CASSLAAWGEQYF
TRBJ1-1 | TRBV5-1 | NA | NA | TGCGCCAGCAGCTTGGGTCTGGAAATTTACACTGAAGCTTTCTTT | CASSLGLEIYTEAFF
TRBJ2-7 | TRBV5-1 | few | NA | TGCGCCAGCAGCTTGGCTGGGTTGGAGCAGTACTTC | CASSLAGLEQYF
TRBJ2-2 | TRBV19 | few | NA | TGTGCCAGCAAAAATCCGGATTTACTCCAGCTGTTTTTT | CASKNPDLLQLFF
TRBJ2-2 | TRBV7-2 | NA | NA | TGTGCCAGCAGCTACATTAGAGGGATCGAAGCCGGGGAGCTGTTTTTT | CASSYIRGIEAGELFF
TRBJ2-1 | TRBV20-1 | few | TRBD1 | TGCAGTGCGCAGCACCGGGACAGGGGGGTTCATGAGCAGTTCTTC | CSAQHRDRGVHEQFF
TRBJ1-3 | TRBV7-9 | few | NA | TGTGCCAGCAGCTTCACAGGGAAGGGGGAAAACACCATATATTTT | CASSFTGKGENTIYF
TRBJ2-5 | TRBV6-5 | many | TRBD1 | TGTGCCAGCAGTTATTGGGGACAGGGAGGTTGGGAGACCCAGTACTTC | CASSYWGQGGWETQYF
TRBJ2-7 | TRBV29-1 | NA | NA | TGCAGCGTGGCTTCCGGGGCAAGCCAGCAGTACTTC | CSVASGASQQYF
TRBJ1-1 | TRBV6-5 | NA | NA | TGTGCCAGCAGCCACGGCGGTGGGTGGGGGCCTGAAGCTTTCTTT | CASSHGGGWGPEAFF
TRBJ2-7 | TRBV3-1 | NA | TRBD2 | TGTGCCAGCAGCCAAGATCATCAACTAGCGGGGGGCACTAGGCCCTACGAGCAGTACTTC | CASSQDHQLAGGTRPYEQYF
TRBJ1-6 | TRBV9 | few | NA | TGTGCCAGCAGCCCCGGGGGCGCTCCGGGAAATTCACCCCTCCACTTT | CASSPGGAPGNSPLHF
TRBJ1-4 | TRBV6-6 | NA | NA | TGTGCCAGCAGTTACGGAGGGTCAACTAATGAAAAACTGTTTTTT | CASSYGGSTNEKLFF
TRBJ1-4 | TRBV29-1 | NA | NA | TGCAGCGTTGAAGTAGGAAGCGCGGGAGGGGGTGAAAAACTGTTTTTT | CSVEVGSAGGGEKLFF
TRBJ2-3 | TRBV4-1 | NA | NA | TGCGCCAGCAGCCAAGAGCCCCGGGCAACAGATACGCAGTATTTT | CASSQEPRATDTQYF
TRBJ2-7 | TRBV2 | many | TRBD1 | TGTGCCAGCAGTGAAGGACAGGGCCACGAGCAGTACTTC | CASSEGQGHEQYF
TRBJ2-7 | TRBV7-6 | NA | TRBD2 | TGTGCCAGCAGCGATGCCGGGACTACCTACGAGCAGTACTTC | CASSDAGTTYEQYF
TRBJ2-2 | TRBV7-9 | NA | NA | TGTGCCAGCAGCCAGACGACACTAGCTGGCACCGGGGAGCTGTTTTTT | CASSQTTLAGTGELFF
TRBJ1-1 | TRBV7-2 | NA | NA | TGTGCCAGCAGCCAAAAGGGGGTGAACACTGAAGCTTTCTTT | CASSQKGVNTEAFF
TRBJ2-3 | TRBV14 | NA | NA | TGTGCCAGCAGCCAAAGCGGTGGTCGCCCCACAGATACGCAGTATTTT | CASSQSGGRPTDTQYF
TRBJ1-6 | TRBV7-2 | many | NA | TGTGCCAGCAGCTTAAGGGCAGGGCCTCGCTCTAATTCACCCCTCCACTTT | CASSLRAGPRSNSPLHF
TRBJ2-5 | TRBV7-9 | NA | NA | TGTGCCAGCAGCTTAGTCCAGAATCAAGAGACCCAGTACTTC | CASSLVQNQETQYF
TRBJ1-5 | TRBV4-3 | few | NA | TGCGCCAGCAGCCAAGATCAGGGGCGAGATCAGCCCCAGCATTTT | CASSQDQGRDQPQHF
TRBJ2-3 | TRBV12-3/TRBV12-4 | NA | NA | TGTGCCAGCAGTTTGTGGGGAAAAACAGATACGCAGTATTTT | CASSLWGKTDTQYF
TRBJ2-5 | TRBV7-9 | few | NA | TGTGCCAGCAGCAGCTTAGAGGACGGAGGAGAGACCCAGTACTTC | CASSSLEDGGETQYF
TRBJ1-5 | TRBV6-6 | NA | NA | TGTGCCAGCAGTTACGGGGAACAGAGGGTTTTGGAGCAGCCCCAGCATTTT | CASSYGEQRVLEQPQHF
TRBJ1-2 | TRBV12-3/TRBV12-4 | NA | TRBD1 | TGTGCCAGCAGTTCTACTTACAGGGGGCTAATGGATGGCTACACCTTC | CASSSTYRGLMDGYTF
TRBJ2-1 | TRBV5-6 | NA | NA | TGTGCCAGCAGCCCCGGGTGGGGGTCCAATGAGCAGTTCTTC | CASSPGWGSNEQFF
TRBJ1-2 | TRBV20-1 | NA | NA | TGCAGTGCTATGACCGGGACTTATAGAAATGGCTACACCTTC | CSAMTGTYRNGYTF
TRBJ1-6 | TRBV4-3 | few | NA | TGCGCCAGCAGCCAAGACCCCCAGGATTCACCCCTCCACTTT | CASSQDPQDSPLHF
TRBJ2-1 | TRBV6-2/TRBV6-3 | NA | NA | TGTGCCAGCAGACACGGACAGGGAGGGTCCTACAATGAGCAGTTCTTC | CASRHGQGGSYNEQFF
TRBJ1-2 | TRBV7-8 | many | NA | TGTGCCAGCAGCTCCGCCGGGGCAAGTGGCTACACCTTC | CASSSAGASGYTF